Detailed here is one T cell receptor beta chain. The assay was immunoSEQ multiplex PCR, and TCRdb's table has in-frame clones only and misses some. The table has roughly 350,000 clones, roughly 89% seen once. Germline V gives CDR1 DFQATT, CDR2 SNEGSKA (reference sequence). This CDR3 has 15 amino acids. After removal of 3 bases from V and 6 bases from J, the junction contained 8 bases not matched to a gene. The record originates from a study of blood T cell repertoires in COVID-19. Sequences were obtained from peripheral blood. The chain links TRBV20-1 to TRBJ2-3; TRBD2 matches 11 bases. The clonotype was recovered from a woman between 18 and 30 years old who had recovered from COVID-19. The DNA for the CDR3 is TGCAGTGCTAGTCCCCCCACTAGCGGGAGTGATACGCAGTATTTT. This codes for CSASPPTSGSDTQYF.